This TCR beta chain was sequenced during a study of cytomegalovirus exposure and HLA in healthy donors. V was clipped by 0 bases and J by 2 bases, with 7 bases between them. This CDR3 contains 14 residues. Germline V gene data show CDR1 as MGHRA and CDR2 as YSYEKL. Sequencing used immunoSEQ multiplex PCR; TCRdb keeps in-frame clones, though not all of them. This sample has 200,000 or so clones; more than 80% occur once, and the top ten carry roughly 7%. Material: PBMCs. The sequence was obtained from a man younger than 30 in good health and CMV-seropositive. This chain connects TRBV4-1 to TRBJ1-1; D unresolved. The CDR3 spells CASSQDNRNTEAFF. CDR3 nucleotides: TGCGCCAGCAGCCAAGATAATAGAAACACTGAAGCTTTCTTT.